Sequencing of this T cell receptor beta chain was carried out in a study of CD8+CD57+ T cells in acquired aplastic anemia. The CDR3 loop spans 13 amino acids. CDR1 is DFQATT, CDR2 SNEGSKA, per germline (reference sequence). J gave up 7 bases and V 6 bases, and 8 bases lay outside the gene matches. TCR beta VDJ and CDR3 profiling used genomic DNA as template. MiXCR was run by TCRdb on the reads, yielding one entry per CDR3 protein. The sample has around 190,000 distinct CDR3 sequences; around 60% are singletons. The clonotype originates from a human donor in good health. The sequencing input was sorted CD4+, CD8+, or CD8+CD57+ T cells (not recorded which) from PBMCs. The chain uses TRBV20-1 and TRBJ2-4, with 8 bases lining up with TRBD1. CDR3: CSAHDRGGNIQYF. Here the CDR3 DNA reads TGCAGTGCCCACGACAGGGGCGGGAACATTCAGTACTTC.